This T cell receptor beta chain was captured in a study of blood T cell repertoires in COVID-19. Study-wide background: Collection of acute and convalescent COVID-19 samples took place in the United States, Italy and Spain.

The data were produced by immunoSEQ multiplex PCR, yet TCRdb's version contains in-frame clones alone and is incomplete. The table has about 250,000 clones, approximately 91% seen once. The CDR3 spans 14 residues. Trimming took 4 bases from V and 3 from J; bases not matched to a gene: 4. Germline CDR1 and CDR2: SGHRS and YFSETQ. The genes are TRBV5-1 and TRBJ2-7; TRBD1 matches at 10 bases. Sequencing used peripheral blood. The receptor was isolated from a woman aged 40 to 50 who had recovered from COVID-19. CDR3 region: CASSQRDRGYEQYF. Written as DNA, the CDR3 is TGCGCCAGCAGCCAACGGGACAGGGGCTACGAGCAGTACTTC.